This T cell receptor (beta chain) was sequenced in a study of shared clonotypes between healthy human individuals (dated by TCRdb to 2019 to 2021). Background on the whole study: A couple of women and a few men aged 18 to 49 years were included in the cohort. Per donor, leukapheresis produced somewhere between about 0.8 and 9 billion PBMCs. Per donor, three plates each were used for CD4 naive and CD4 memory, two for CD8 naive, and one for CD8 memory. Libraries were prepared and TCR repertoires were sequenced by different laboratories using diverse techniques, in order to increase sequencing depth and limit assay-specific biases. The study deeply sequenced blood TCR repertoires of about 5 healthy adults to estimate repertoire size and the extent of clonotype sharing between individuals.

Paper-wide results and their limitations: When a few donors were compared, the shared fraction of clonotypes was about 5% for naive CD4, 3.5% to 4% for naive CD8, 2% to 2.5% for memory CD4, and 0.4% for memory CD8. Rarefaction of sorted-subset datasets indicated incomplete sequencing despite the large sequencing depth. Sampling was restricted to blood, and TCR repertoires in tissues likely differ from the TCR repertoires found in blood. Compared with non-shared clonotypes, the clonotypes found in all four sorted-subset donors had higher generation probabilities. Naive subsets generally had larger estimated clonotype richness than memory subsets. Because the study included a small number of donors, the genetic and exposure-history diversity represented was limited. Pairwise subsampling indicated that sequencing depth was expected to affect the degree of clonotype sharing among donors.

In regard to this clone: Its recognized antigen is unknown. No base qualities exist here, and no much larger clone lies one base off it.

Donors were healthy HIV-negative adults with no recently reported acute infections or vaccinations. Every donor was a Caucasian adult residing in Nashville, Tennessee, USA. Magnetic negative selection was used to enrich CD4+ T cells, after which naive cells were positively selected on CD45RA and the negative fraction became the memory subset. After blood collection by leukapheresis, PBMCs were isolated using Ficoll-Histopaque density gradient centrifugation and then cryopreserved in the vapor phase of liquid nitrogen. Analytical flow cytometry was used to check the purity and quantity of each magnetically sorted T cell population. Genomic DNA was isolated from each sorted fraction and quantified by UV absorbance on a Nanodrop 2000c. Using the deep immunoSEQ assay, multiplex PCR amplified TCR CDR3 regions from genomic DNA. Extracted genomic DNA from each cell subset was spread evenly across all wells of several immunoSEQ 96-well plates, with each plate serving as a replicate. For sorted subsets, each replicate PCR was loaded with roughly 200 ng genomic DNA, equivalent to 25,000 to 30,000 T cell genomes. Purified libraries were quantified with a Qubit 3.0 fluorometer, sized on a Bioanalyzer 2100, and re-quantified with the KAPA Library Quantification kit. Every immunoSEQ 96-well plate was sequenced on a separate single-read 150-cycle Illumina NextSeq 550 flow cell. On the study's bioinformatics: Because the immunoSEQ output held only junctional sequences and lacked quality scores, the filtering could not match the filtering applied to full-length reads. To assign V/J genes and CDR3, sequences were annotated against IMGT germline references using PyIR, a Python wrapper for IgBLAST v1.9. Any read was removed if the V/J assignment was weak (E-value above 1e-6), the CDR3 was missing, or the read contained stop codons, out-of-frame junctions, or ambiguous translated residues. V3J clonotypes were defined as sequences sharing an identical inferred V gene, J gene, and CDR3 amino acid sequence. The percentage overlap between two repertoires was calculated by dividing the number of shared unique clonotypes by the size of the smaller repertoire. Richness of each repertoire was evaluated using RTK rarefaction, the Chao1 estimator, and Recon v2.1 estimates of unobserved clonotypes. OLGA was used to compute generation probabilities for all TCRbeta clonotypes that the gDNA method yielded from a few donors. The table comes from immuneACCESS by way of TCRdb, which keeps in-frame sequences with V and J called. Part of the clones is missing from these tables; in studies checked, under half for an unresolved V gene and the rest for unknown reasons. V and J calls and clone size come straight from that table; D and trimming were deduced from the DNA. The table for this sample lists around 1,100,000 clones; around 77% of them were counted only once. Clones ranked in the top ten supply over 0.8% of the sample.

The CDR3 starts with the cysteine, ends with the phenylalanine, and has 17 residues. Just CDR3 DNA is preserved here, 51 bases in frame from base 1. Via the germline V gene, CDR1 is SGHTA and CDR2 FQGNSA. The V end loses 5 bases and the J end loses 2 bases, and a stretch of 18 bases separates them. Sequenced material: memory CD4+ T cells from PBMCs. Sample cell subset or site, as interpreted from the label and publication: CD45RA-negative fraction. The sequence links TRBV7-2 to TRBJ2-2; there is no confident call for the D gene. The receptor was derived from a man younger than 35 in good health. Some clones in this sample may be carry-over from other donors' samples. The CDR3 amino acid sequence is: CASSPWGSPSNTGELFF. The nucleotides read TGTGCCAGCAGCCCCTGGGGATCCCCTTCTAACACCGGGGAGCTGTTTTTT.